This T cell receptor (beta chain) originates from a study of shared clonotypes between healthy human individuals. Study-wide results and limits: Naive CD4 clonotypes overlapped across several donors at roughly 5%.

Here immunoSEQ multiplex PCR was the method, and the copy in TCRdb shows in-frame clones only, minus some. The repertoire holds more than 90,000 clones, with roughly two thirds as singletons. This clone was detected only a few times. The antigen is unknown. This CDR3 spans 16 amino acids. V lost 3 bases to trimming and J lost 6 bases, with 18 bases between them. The germline V gene has CDR1 SGHVS and CDR2 FQNEAQ. The sequenced material came from memory CD8+ T cells sorted from blood. Regarding subset: CD45RO+ cells pooled with CCR7-negative TemRA cells. This receptor was taken from a man aged 25 to 45 in good health. This chain joins TRBV7-8 and TRBJ2-1; D call uncertain. CDR3 sequence: CASSLGYARSGNEQFF. In DNA form, the CDR3 reads TGTGCCAGCAGCTTGGGGTACGCCAGGTCTGGCAATGAGCAGTTCTTC.